This note documents a single T cell receptor (beta chain) sequence. Its specificity is unknown. This specimen belongs to a study of cytomegalovirus exposure and HLA in healthy donors. Primers: 60 Vbeta forward and 13 Jbeta reverse. Libraries were prepared by immunoSEQ multiplex PCR; TCRdb keeps only in-frame clonotypes and omits some of them. The table shows 95,000 to 150,000 clones, with approximately 67% occurring only once. The donors were healthy bone marrow donors. Study conclusions and caveats: Roughly uniform sequencing depth across donors was assumed, possibly incorrectly.

Input material: PBMCs. The sequence came from a man aged 18 to 35 in good health and CMV-seronegative.

In DNA, the CDR3 is TGTGCCAGCAGTTTAAGCTCCGCGGGGGCCTCCTACGAGCAGTACTTC. Protein product: CASSLSSAGASYEQYF. The chain joins TRBV28 to TRBJ2-7, with D possibly matching TRBD2 (7 bases). The CDR3 has 16 amino acids. V gave up 2 bases and J gave up 0 bases, with 14 bases separating them. The germline CDR1 and CDR2 sequences are MDHEN and SYDVKM.